The 15 T cell receptor beta chains below all came from one sample that was sequenced in a study of CD8 T cells in ankylosing spondylitis. General observations from the study: Ankylosing spondylitis blood appeared to be characterized by a TCR beta motif of roughly eight highly homologous variants.

TCRdb re-analysed the 5' RACE reads in MiXCR, keeping a single row per CDR3 protein. The sample contains roughly 490,000 distinct CDR3 sequences, under 5.5% of which appear only once. Their recognized antigens are unknown. The sequenced material came from blood, either unsorted or a sorted T cell fraction (not recorded which). These receptors came from a male donor with ankylosing spondylitis.

V gene TRBV7-2 combines with J gene TRBJ1-1; D might be TRBD1 (5 bases). The CDR3 contains 14 residues. V was clipped by 3 bases and J by 0 bases, with 8 bases between them. Germline CDR1 reads SGHTA; CDR2 reads FQGNSA. The CDR3 bases are TGTGCCAGCAGCTTCGGGACCATGAACACTGAAGCTTTCTTT. Residues: CASSFGTMNTEAFF.

This clonotype was picked up many times. This chain joins TRBV7-9 and TRBJ1-2; 7 bases map to TRBD1. Germline CDR1 is SEHNR and CDR2 is FQNEAQ (reference sequence). The V gene end was trimmed by 6 bases and the J gene end by 2 bases; junction bases not matched to a gene: 3. The CDR3 spans 13 residues. The CDR3 region has the DNA TGTGCCAGCAGAACAGGGGTCAACTATGGCTACACCTTC. Its protein is CASRTGVNYGYTF.

This clonotype has ten or more counts. V and J are TRBV12-3 or TRBV12-4 and TRBJ2-1, with 10 bases matching TRBD2. The CDR3 runs to 15 residues. The trim removed 7 bases at V and 9 bases at J, leaving 12 bases unmatched. The CDR3 spells CASIRTSGLKGEQFF. The CDR3, as DNA: TGTGCCAGCATCCGGACTAGCGGCCTAAAGGGTGAGCAGTTCTTC.

The table lists this clonotype with many counts. J is TRBJ2-7 and V is TRBV5-1; a weak D match, TRBD1 (5 bases). Trimming pared 2 bases from V and 2 bases from J, leaving 8 bases between. The CDR3 is 13 amino acids. The germline gives CDR1 SGHRS, CDR2 YFSETQ. CDR3 sequence reads: CASSFDSPYEQYF. The CDR3 DNA sequence: TGCGCCAGCAGCTTCGACAGCCCCTACGAGCAGTACTTC.

There are many counts of this clonotype. The V gene is TRBV20-1, the J gene TRBJ2-7, with TRBD2 as a possible D gene (7 bases). V was shortened by 5 bases and J by 10 bases, with 15 bases between the two germline ends. CDR3 length: 11 residues. The germline CDR1 and CDR2 sequences are DFQATT and SNEGSKA (reference sequence). DNA of the CDR3: TGCAGTGCTGGAAGGGGGAGGGAACAGTACTTC. As protein: CSAGRGREQYF.

This clonotype was seen at least ten times. V usage is TRBV20-1 and J usage is TRBJ1-2, with D possibly being TRBD1 (6 bases). CDR3 size: 13 residues. The germline CDR1 and CDR2 sequences are DFQATT and SNEGSKA (reference sequence). Trimming took off 2 bases at V and 8 bases at J, with 15 bases between the two ends. CDR3 sequence: CSARSTDGTGYTF. The CDR3 DNA is TGCAGTGCTAGATCGACGGACGGGACAGGCTACACCTTC.

This clonotype was detected many times. This chain joins TRBV6-2 or TRBV6-3 and TRBJ2-1; 13 nucleotides agree with TRBD2. V dropped 5 bases and J dropped 7; count of bases not matched to a gene: 5. From germline, CDR1 is MNHEY and CDR2 SVGEGT. This CDR3 region has 15 residues. In nucleotides, the CDR3 is TGTGCCAGCAGTATCAGGACTAGCGGGAGAAATGAGCAGTTCTTC. Translation gives CASSIRTSGRNEQFF.

In this sample, this clonotype turned up many times. This sequence joins TRBV4-1 and TRBJ2-7; D might be TRBD2 (6 bases). The CDR3 is made up of 17 amino acids. The V end lost 1 base, the J end lost 0 bases, and 16 bases lay between the germline ends. Germline V gives CDR1 MGHRA, CDR2 YSYEKL. Here the CDR3 DNA reads TGCGCCAGCAGCCAAGTTGACAGCGGGTTGAGCTCCTACGAGCAGTACTTC. Residues: CASSQVDSGLSSYEQYF.

There are many counts of this clonotype. This rearrangement joins TRBV15 to TRBJ2-1, with 13 bases identical to TRBD2. Germline CDR1 is LNHNV and CDR2 is YYDKDF (reference sequence). This CDR3 is built from 16 residues. The V gene end was trimmed by 3 bases and the J gene end by 7 bases; junction bases not matched to a gene: 6. In DNA form, the CDR3 reads TGTGCCACCAGCAGGGGTGGGGGACTAGCGGGGAATGAGCAGTTCTTC. It translates to CATSRGGGLAGNEQFF.

This clonotype was observed at least ten times. J is TRBJ2-3 and V is TRBV28; the D gene is possibly TRBD2 (5 bases). Trimming pared 5 bases from V and 5 bases from J, leaving 17 bases between. This CDR3 comprises 15 residues. CDR1 and CDR2 from the germline V gene are MDHEN and SYDVKM. The CDR3 region is CASSPLADRGDTQYF. CDR3 DNA sequence: TGTGCCAGCAGTCCCCTAGCCGACCGTGGAGATACGCAGTATTTT.

The chain carries TRBV5-1 and TRBJ2-7; TRBD1 aligns across 9 bases. Germline CDR1 is SGHRS and CDR2 is YFSETQ. CDR3 length: 14 amino acids. J was trimmed by 5 bases and V by 4 bases; bases with no gene match: 7. The CDR3 is CASSGGQGLDEQYF. CDR3 coding DNA: TGCGCCAGCAGCGGGGGACAGGGTCTCGACGAGCAGTACTTC.

This clonotype was picked up many times. V usage is TRBV29-1 and J usage is TRBJ2-5; D ambiguous. With 0 bases removed from V and 1 base from J, the gap between germline ends came to 9 bases. Germline CDR1 reads SQVTM; CDR2 reads ANQGSEA. The CDR3 has 14 residues. The CDR3 DNA reads as TGCAGCGTTGAAGATACGGGCCTCCAAGAGACCCAGTACTTC. Its translation is CSVEDTGLQETQYF. Using reference TRBV29-1 and TRBJ2-5 for the parts outside the CDR3, the full variable domain is SAVISQKPSRDICQRGTSLTIQCQVDSQVTMMFWYRQQPGQSLTLIATANQGSEATYESGFVIDKFPISRPNLTFSTLTVSNMSPEDSSIYLCSVEDTGLQETQYFGPGTRLLVL.

In its sample, this clonotype was seen many times. The genes are TRBV4-2 and TRBJ1-3; D is ambiguous. This CDR3 spans 13 amino acids. V was trimmed by 5 bases and J by 6 bases, leaving 11 bases between them. The germline V gene encodes CDR1 LGHNA and CDR2 YNFKEQ. The CDR3 nucleotides are TGTGCCAGCAGCGAAAATAAGGAAAACACCATATATTTT. It translates to CASSENKENTIYF.

J is TRBJ1-2 and V is TRBV20-1; 8 positions agree with TRBD1. Per germline, CDR1 DFQATT and CDR2 SNEGSKA (reference sequence). This CDR3 has 13 residues. The CDR3 DNA reads as TGCATCTCTGGACAGGGCCCGGGCTATGGCTACACCTTC. This gives the protein CISGQGPGYGYTF.

This clonotype was counted many times. The chain joins TRBV12-3 or TRBV12-4 to TRBJ2-1, with D perhaps being TRBD1 or TRBD2 (5 bases each). The CDR3 length is 17 residues. Trimming took 9 bases from V and 4 from J, leaving 25 bases between them. CDR3 coding DNA: TGTGCCAGTACAGGACTGGCTGGGTTTAAGGGGTACAATGAGCAGTTCTTC. Its translation is CASTGLAGFKGYNEQFF.